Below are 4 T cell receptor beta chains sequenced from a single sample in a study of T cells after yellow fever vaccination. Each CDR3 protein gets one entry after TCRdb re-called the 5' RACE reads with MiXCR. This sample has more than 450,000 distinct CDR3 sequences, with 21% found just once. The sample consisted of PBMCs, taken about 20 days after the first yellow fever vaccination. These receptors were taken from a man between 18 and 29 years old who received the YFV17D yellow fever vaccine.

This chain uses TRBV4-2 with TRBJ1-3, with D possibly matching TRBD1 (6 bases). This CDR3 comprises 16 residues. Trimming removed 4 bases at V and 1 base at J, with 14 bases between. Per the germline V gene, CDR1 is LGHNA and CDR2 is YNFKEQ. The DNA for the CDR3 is TGTGCCAGCAGCCTCGATGGGGGCACTTCTGGAAACACCATATATTTT. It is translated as CASSLDGGTSGNTIYF.

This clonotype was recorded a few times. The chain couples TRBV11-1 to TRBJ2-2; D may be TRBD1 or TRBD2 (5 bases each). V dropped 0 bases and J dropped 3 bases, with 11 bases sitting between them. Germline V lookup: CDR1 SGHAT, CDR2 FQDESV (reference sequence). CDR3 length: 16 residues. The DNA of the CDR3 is TGTGCCAGCAGCTTAGCGAGGGGATCGGACACCGGGGAGCTGTTTTTT. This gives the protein CASSLARGSDTGELFF.

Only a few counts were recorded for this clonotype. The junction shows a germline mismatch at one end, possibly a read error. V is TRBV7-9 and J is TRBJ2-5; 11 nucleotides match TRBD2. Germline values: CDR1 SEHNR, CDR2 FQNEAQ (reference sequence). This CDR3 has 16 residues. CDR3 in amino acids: CASSPSSGGLQEAQYF. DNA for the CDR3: TGTGCCAGCAGCCCGTCTAGCGGGGGGTTACAAGAGGCCCAGTACTTC.

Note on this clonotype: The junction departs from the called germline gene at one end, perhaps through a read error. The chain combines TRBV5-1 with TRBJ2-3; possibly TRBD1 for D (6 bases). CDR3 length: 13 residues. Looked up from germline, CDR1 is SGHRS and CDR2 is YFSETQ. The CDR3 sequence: CASSSQGTDTQYF. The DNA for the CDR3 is TGTGCCAGCAGCTCCCAGGGGACAGATACGCAGTATTTT.